The entry below gives a single T cell receptor (beta chain) sequence along with its context. The antigen is unknown. V shed 4 bases and J 4 bases; nucleotides not matched to a gene: 9. Germline lookup yields CDR1 SGHRS and CDR2 YFSETQ. CDR3 length equals 16 residues. This specimen belongs to a study of long-term antiretroviral therapy in people with HIV. Study observations and caveats: HIV repertoires spanned tighter CDR3 length ranges than controls did.

Sequencing relied on immunoSEQ assay v3.0, run at survey level. Each sample aimed for roughly 40,000-50,000 sequenced T-cell genomes. The protocol was immunoSEQ multiplex PCR, while the TCRdb copy is restricted to in-frame clones and leaves out a portion. The repertoire holds about 16,000 clones, approximately 84% seen once, with about 5.2% in the top ten. This clonotype was sampled from a woman between 40 and 50 years old with HIV. Source: unsorted PBMCs, taken 0.5 years after starting antiretroviral therapy. The chain employs TRBV5-1 and TRBJ1-2, with 11 bases fitting TRBD1. This CDR3 reads CASSPTDRGLGYGYTF. CDR3 bases: TGCGCCAGCAGCCCAACGGACAGGGGGCTGGGCTATGGCTACACCTTC.